This T cell receptor (beta chain) was retrieved from a study of T cells in Graves' hyperthyroidism and ophthalmopathy. Trimming shortened V by 3 bases and J by 7 bases, and 9 bases separated the two germline ends. The length of the CDR3 is 12 residues. Germline V lookup: CDR1 WSHSY, CDR2 SAAADI. What was amplified from RNA transcripts were TCR beta CDR3 regions. HTBI primers were the set used in a first-round RT-PCR of the TCR CDR3. TCRdb called the multiplex PCR reads again in MiXCR, with one record for every CDR3 protein. Of approximately 590,000 distinct CDR3 sequences in the sample, 35% to 55% were seen once. This clonotype came up many times.

Input material: peripheral blood or thyroid tissue (not recorded which). The TCR comes from a young woman with Graves' hyperthyroidism. The rearrangement uses TRBV10-2 and TRBJ1-1, with D unclear. The CDR3 region is CASSDSEGEAFF. For the CDR3, the DNA is TGCGCCAGCAGTGACAGCGAAGGTGAAGCTTTCTTT.